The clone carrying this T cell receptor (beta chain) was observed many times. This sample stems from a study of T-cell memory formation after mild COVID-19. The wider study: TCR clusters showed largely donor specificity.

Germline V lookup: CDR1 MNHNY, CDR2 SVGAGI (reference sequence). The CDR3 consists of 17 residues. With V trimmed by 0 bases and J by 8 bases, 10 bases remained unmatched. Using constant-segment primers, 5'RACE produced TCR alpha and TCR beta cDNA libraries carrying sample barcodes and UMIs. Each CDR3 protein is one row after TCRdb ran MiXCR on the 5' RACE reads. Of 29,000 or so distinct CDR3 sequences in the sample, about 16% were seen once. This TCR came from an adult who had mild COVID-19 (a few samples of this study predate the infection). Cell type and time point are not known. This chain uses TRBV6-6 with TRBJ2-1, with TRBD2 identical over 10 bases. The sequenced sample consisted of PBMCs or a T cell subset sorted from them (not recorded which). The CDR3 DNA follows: TGTGCCAGCAGTTACTCCGCACCCGCTAGCGGGGGCGATGAGCAGTTCTTC. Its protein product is CASSYSAPASGGDEQFF.